This paragraph covers one T cell receptor (beta chain) sequence. The antigen remains undetermined. This sample stems from a study of T cells in severe cutaneous drug reactions. The wider study: Only probable or definite SJS/TEN or DRESS cases by RegiSCAR were enrolled. Overall study results and limits: Tolerant-control and healthy-donor PBMC lacked or rarely had the public CDR3 found in blisters. TRBV12-4 use rose strongly in carbamazepine-induced Stevens-Johnson syndrome or toxic epidermal necrolysis, averaging around 32% in blister cells and about 4.6% in PBMC.

Libraries were made by iRepertoire multiplex PCR with TCR subtype-specific primers for bulk and single-cell sequencing. Each sample contributed roughly 90-500 ng of RNA for bulk libraries. TCRdb reprocessed the multiplex PCR reads and reports one entry per CDR3 protein, with no DNA. The sample has 1,300 or so distinct CDR3 sequences. The CDR3 is 12 residues long. The germline gives CDR1 DFQATT, CDR2 SNEGSKA (reference sequence). Sequenced patients had Stevens-Johnson syndrome or toxic epidermal necrolysis caused by carbamazepine. This TCR came from a human donor with a severe cutaneous adverse drug reaction. The chain employs TRBV20-1 and TRBJ2-7. The sequenced sample was cells from a skin blister. Here the CDR3 reads CSAGHSTYEQYF.